This is a list of T cell receptor beta chains from one sample in a study of cytomegalovirus exposure and HLA in healthy donors. Assay used: immunoSEQ multiplex PCR; TCRdb lists only in-frame clones, some missing. The profile shows about 200,000 clones, around nine tenths of them singletons. Sequenced material: PBMCs. Receptor source: a woman under 30 in good health and CMV-seronegative. CDR3s include the opening cysteine and the closing phenylalanine or tryptophan. The D gene is left open where the match is weak. Rows may omit the clone size; those that give it use once, few, many or a size class.

size | J | V | D | CDR3 | DNA
- | TRBJ1-2 | TRBV7-6 | TRBD1 | CASSTSRDRGNWNYGYTF | TGTGCCAGCAGCACAAGCCGGGACAGGGGGAATTGGAACTATGGCTACACCTTC
- | TRBJ1-3 | TRBV29-1 | - | CSVVEQSSGNTIYF | TGCAGCGTTGTTGAACAGTCCTCTGGAAACACCATATATTTT
once | TRBJ2-7 | TRBV5-1 | TRBD2 | CASSLGPSQGGGYEQYF | TGCGCCAGCAGCTTAGGTCCTAGCCAGGGCGGGGGCTACGAGCAGTACTTC
- | TRBJ2-1 | TRBV4-1 | TRBD2 | CASSFRLAASYNEQFF | TGCGCCAGCAGCTTCCGGCTAGCGGCCTCCTACAATGAGCAGTTCTTC
- | TRBJ2-5 | TRBV5-1 | TRBD1 | CASSQPGQEETQYF | TGCGCCAGCAGCCAGCCCGGACAGGAAGAGACCCAGTACTTC
- | TRBJ2-3 | TRBV20-1 | - | CSANQLAQYF | TGCAGTGCTAACCAGCTAGCCCAATATTTT
- | TRBJ2-7 | TRBV28 | - | CASRSAVRIYEQYF | TGTGCCAGCCGTTCGGCAGTGAGGATCTACGAGCAGTACTTC
once | TRBJ2-2 | TRBV29-1 | - | CSATPRVGGELFF | TGCAGCGCGACCCCCAGGGTGGGCGGGGAGCTGTTTTTT
- | TRBJ2-1 | TRBV5-1 | TRBD1 | CASSSRTGGLNEQFF | TGCGCCAGCAGCTCTAGGACAGGGGGCTTAAATGAGCAGTTCTTC
few | TRBJ1-5 | TRBV19 | - | CASSFVGASNQPQHF | TGTGCCAGTAGTTTCGTGGGGGCAAGCAATCAGCCCCAGCATTTT
- | TRBJ2-1 | TRBV6-5 | TRBD1 | CASSYSTGEGHNEQFF | TGTGCCAGCAGTTACTCGACAGGGGAAGGACACAATGAGCAGTTCTTC
- | TRBJ2-7 | TRBV19 | - | CASSSYLGQSYEQYF | TGTGCCAGTAGTTCGTATCTTGGACAGAGCTACGAGCAGTACTTC
- | TRBJ2-3 | TRBV29-1 | TRBD2 | CSVRGGGTDTQYF | TGCAGCGTCCGTGGGGGAGGGACAGATACGCAGTATTTT
- | TRBJ1-3 | TRBV9 | - | CASSVGQPGNTIYF | TGTGCCAGCAGCGTAGGACAGCCTGGAAACACCATATATTTT
- | TRBJ2-7 | TRBV2 | - | CASSDVLYEQYF | TGTGCCAGCAGTGATGTACTCTACGAGCAGTACTTC
- | TRBJ1-2 | TRBV7-6 | TRBD1 | CASSKSTTGNYGYTF | TGTGCCAGCAGCAAGTCAACGACAGGGAACTATGGCTACACCTTC
- | TRBJ1-5 | TRBV28 | - | CASTIPGSNQPQHF | TGTGCCAGCACCATACCGGGTAGCAATCAGCCCCAGCATTTT
- | TRBJ2-3 | TRBV7-2 | TRBD2 | CASSDSGRGTDTQYF | TGTGCCAGCAGCGATAGCGGGAGAGGCACAGATACGCAGTATTTT
- | TRBJ2-7 | TRBV10-3 | - | CAISDLGGASYEQYF | TGTGCCATCAGCGACCTGGGGGGGGCTTCCTACGAGCAGTACTTC
- | TRBJ2-3 | TRBV4-1 | TRBD1 | CASSPDRITDTQYF | TGCGCCAGCAGCCCGGACAGGATAACAGATACGCAGTATTTT
- | TRBJ1-5 | TRBV4-2 | TRBD1 | CASSRGQEDQPQHF | TGTGCCAGCAGCCGCGGACAGGAGGACCAGCCCCAGCATTTT
- | TRBJ2-7 | TRBV6-1 | - | CTSSDPAGFSHEQYF | TGTACCAGCAGTGATCCAGCGGGCTTCTCCCACGAGCAGTACTTC
- | TRBJ2-1 | TRBV11-3 | TRBD2 | CASSRRVAGVSNEQFF | TGTGCCAGCAGCCGCCGGGTAGCGGGAGTTTCCAATGAGCAGTTCTTC
- | TRBJ2-3 | TRBV5-1 | - | CASSQDRTRDTQYF | TGCGCCAGCAGCCAAGACAGGACTAGGGATACGCAGTATTTT
- | TRBJ2-2 | TRBV19 | TRBD1 | CASSPGTGSGELFF | TGTGCCAGTAGCCCTGGGACAGGGAGCGGGGAGCTGTTTTTT
- | TRBJ1-5 | TRBV27 | TRBD1 | CASSLTGGNQPQHF | TGTGCCAGCAGTTTGACAGGGGGGAATCAGCCCCAGCATTTT
few | TRBJ1-1 | TRBV11-2 | TRBD1 | CASSPLDRDTEAFF | TGTGCCAGCAGCCCCCTAGACAGGGACACTGAAGCTTTCTTT
- | TRBJ1-1 | TRBV27 | TRBD1 | CASSPQRDSLNTEAFF | TGTGCCAGCAGTCCCCAAAGGGACAGCTTGAACACTGAAGCTTTCTTT
- | TRBJ2-7 | TRBV2 | - | CASSEEIAREQYF | TGTGCCAGCAGTGAAGAGATAGCACGTGAGCAGTACTTC
- | TRBJ1-2 | TRBV27 | - | CALHPPRDYGYTF | TGTGCCCTCCACCCCCCCCGGGACTATGGCTACACCTTC
once | TRBJ2-3 | TRBV30 | - | CAWSPLAAGGTDTQYF | TGTGCCTGGAGCCCACTGGCGGCAGGGGGCACAGATACGCAGTATTTT
- | TRBJ2-1 | TRBV4-1 | - | CASSYGTNNEQFF | TGCGCCAGCAGCTACGGGACAAACAATGAGCAGTTCTTC
- | TRBJ2-2 | TRBV7-2 | TRBD2 | CASRRTSGSSGELFF | TGTGCCAGCAGAAGGACTAGCGGGAGTTCCGGGGAGCTGTTTTTT
- | TRBJ2-1 | TRBV27 | - | CASSLSLDSLIYNEQFF | TGTGCCAGCAGTTTATCATTAGATTCACTAATTTACAATGAGCAGTTCTTC
few | TRBJ2-5 | TRBV25-1 | TRBD2 | CASTPLAGVETQYF | TGTGCCAGCACACCACTAGCGGGAGTAGAGACCCAGTACTTC
once | TRBJ2-7 | TRBV9 | - | CASSVGGDSYEQYF | TGTGCCAGCAGCGTAGGGGGGGACTCCTACGAGCAGTACTTC
once | TRBJ2-1 | TRBV19 | - | CASSTTRGPFF | TGTGCCAGTAGTACAACTCGAGGTCCGTTCTTC
- | TRBJ1-2 | TRBV27 | - | CASSPGTLYGYTF | TGTGCCAGCAGCCCCGGGACACTCTATGGCTACACCTTC
- | TRBJ1-2 | TRBV2 | - | CASHVGEYGYTF | TGTGCCAGTCACGTCGGGGAGTATGGCTACACCTTC
- | TRBJ2-4 | TRBV2 | - | CASSEEVYRVMYF | TGTGCCAGCAGTGAAGAAGTATACAGGGTAATGTACTTC
- | TRBJ1-4 | TRBV9 | - | CASSDGGAGEKLFF | TGTGCCAGCAGCGATGGGGGTGCGGGGGAAAAACTGTTTTTT